The source of this TCR beta chain is a study of blood T cell repertoires in COVID-19. Overall study: Specimens from acute and convalescent COVID-19 originated in the United States, Italy and Spain. The cDNA or gDNA used as material had been derived from T cells, B-cell-depleted T cells, or PBMCs.

How the authors handled the data: It was from reference gene primer amplification that nucleated cell counts were estimated. Assay: immunoSEQ multiplex PCR; the TCRdb copy retains only in-frame clones and omits some. That table supplies the V and J calls and clone size; D and trimming were determined from the DNA. In the table there are some 150,000 clones, approximately 85% of which are singletons. V lost 3 bases and J 6 bases, leaving 9 bases between the germline ends. Germline V gene sequence: CDR1 DFQATT, CDR2 SNEGSKA (reference sequence). The CDR3 has 12 amino acids. Sample: peripheral blood. The J gene is TRBJ2-1, the V gene TRBV20-1, with D uncertain. This clonotype was sampled from a man aged 45-65 years with acute or convalescent COVID-19. The CDR3 nucleotides are TGCAGTGCTAGTCCCCAGGCCAATGAGCAGTTCTTC. Its translation: CSASPQANEQFF.